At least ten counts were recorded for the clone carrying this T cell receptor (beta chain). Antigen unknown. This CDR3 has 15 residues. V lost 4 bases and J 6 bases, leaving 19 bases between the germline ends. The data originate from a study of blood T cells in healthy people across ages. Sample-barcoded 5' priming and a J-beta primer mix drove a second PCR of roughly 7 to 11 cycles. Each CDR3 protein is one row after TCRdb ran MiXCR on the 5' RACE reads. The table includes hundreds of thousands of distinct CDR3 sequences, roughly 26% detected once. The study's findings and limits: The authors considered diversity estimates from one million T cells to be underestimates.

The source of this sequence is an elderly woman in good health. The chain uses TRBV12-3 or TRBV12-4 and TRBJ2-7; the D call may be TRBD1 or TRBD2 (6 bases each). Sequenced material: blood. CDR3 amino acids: CASSSGRGLTGEQYF. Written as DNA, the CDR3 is TGTGCCAGCAGTTCCGGCCGGGGGCTAACCGGCGAGCAGTACTTC.